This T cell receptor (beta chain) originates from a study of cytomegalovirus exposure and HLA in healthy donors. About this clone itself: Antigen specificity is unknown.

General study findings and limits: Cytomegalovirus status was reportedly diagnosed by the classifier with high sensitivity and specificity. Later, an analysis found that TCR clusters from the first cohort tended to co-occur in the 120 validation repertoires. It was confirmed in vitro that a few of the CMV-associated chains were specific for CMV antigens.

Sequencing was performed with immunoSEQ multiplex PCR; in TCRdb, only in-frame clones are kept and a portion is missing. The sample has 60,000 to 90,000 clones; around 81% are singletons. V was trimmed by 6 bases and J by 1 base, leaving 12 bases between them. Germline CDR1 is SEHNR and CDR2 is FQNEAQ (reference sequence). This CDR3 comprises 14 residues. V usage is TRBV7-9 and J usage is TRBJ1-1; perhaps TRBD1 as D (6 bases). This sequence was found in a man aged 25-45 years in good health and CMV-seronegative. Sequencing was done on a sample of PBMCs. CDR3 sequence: CASSRTATNTEAFF. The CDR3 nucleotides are TGTGCCAGCAGTCGGACAGCAACGAACACTGAAGCTTTCTTT. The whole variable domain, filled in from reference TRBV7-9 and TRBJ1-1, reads DTGVSQNPRHKITKRGQNVTFRCDPISEHNRLYWYRQTLGQGPEFLTYFQNEAQLEKSRLLSDRFSAERPKGSFSTLEIQRTEQGDSAMYLCASSRTATNTEAFFGQGTRLTVV.